This T cell receptor (beta chain) was profiled in a study of coeliac disease. Method: immunoSEQ multiplex PCR; TCRdb's copy keeps in-frame clones and lacks some. Found here are roughly 350 clones, 63% of them singletons; the top ten hold less than 20%. Germline CDR1 and CDR2: SGHRS and YFSETQ. CDR3 length equals 16 residues. V was shortened by 0 bases and J by 3 bases, with 14 bases between the two germline ends. This TCR came from a woman in her fifties or sixties with celiac disease on a gluten-free diet. The chain is built from TRBV5-1 and TRBJ2-3, with D possibly matching TRBD1 (6 bases). The sequenced material came from intraepithelial lymphocytes from the gut. DNA of the CDR3: TGCGCCAGCAGCTTGGAGGTCAGGGGTTGGACAGATACGCAGTATTTT. It translates to CASSLEVRGWTDTQYF. The complete variable domain, with remaining parts taken from reference TRBV5-1 and TRBJ2-3, reads KAGVTQTPRYLIKTRGQQVTLSCSPISGHRSVSWYQQTPGQGLQFLFEYFSETQRNKGNFPGRFSGRQFSNSRSEMNVSTLELGDSALYLCASSLEVRGWTDTQYFGPGTRLTVL.